This entry concerns a single TCR beta chain. The specificity of this receptor is unknown. Base qualities are not recorded, but no much larger clone differs from it by a single base. Read against the paper, the sample's time point label means: sample taken at primary tumor resection. The donors were around 69 patients from the lung TRACERx cohort who had early-stage, untreated non-small cell lung cancer. For TCR sequencing, whole RNA was extracted from tumor and nontumor lung tissue, or from cryopreserved PBMC samples, and no cell sorting was done. A patient was chosen for TCR sequencing only when enough RNA was available from at least two tumor regions. This specimen comes from a study of spatial heterogeneity in lung cancer (dated by TCRdb to between 2018 and 2021). With respect to the entire study: Beta-chain transcripts were consistently detected in greater numbers than alpha-chain transcripts, which likely reflected higher beta-chain transcript abundance. At surgery, both alpha and beta chains were TCR-sequenced in roughly 200 tumor regions, some 64 matched nontumor lung samples and a few dozen PBMC samples. In the raw uncorrected reads, each unique combination of TCR and UMI appeared more than ten times on average. In non-small cell lung cancer, the study made a quantitative comparison of TCR alpha and beta repertoires among multiple tumor regions, matched nontumor lung and blood. Nonsynonymous mutation counts, determined by whole-exome sequencing of tumor tissue, were related to features of the TCR repertoire.

Library preparation employed 5' RACE. TCRdb names NextSeq 500 as the instrument used. To allow correction of PCR and sequencing errors, the TCR library protocol tagged every TCR cDNA molecule with a unique molecular identifier. Concerning the study's data processing: Decombinator tools were used for TCR identification, UMI-based error correction and CDR3 extraction. Expanded TCRs were defined as those above a frequency of 2 per 1,000, corresponding to the top 1% of the tumor frequency distribution. Rényi diversity was computed with the R vegan package after subsampling each repertoire 100 times to 5,000 TCRs. CDR3 similarity networks were built from amino acid triplet string-kernel similarity, with CDR3s being connected when pairwise similarity was above 0.82. The public reads were run again by TCRdb, first through fastp at Q25 and then through MiXCR, and only productive beta chains were kept. Identical CDR3 proteins give one entry, which carries the most common genes and DNA. TCRdb's processing, not the authors' own work, is the source of the V and J calls. The sample yields some 83,000 distinct CDR3 sequences; approximately 8% were counted once. Roughly 7% of the sample is held by the ten biggest clonotypes.

The full study reports these points: Additional single-cell paired TCR alpha and beta sequencing was considered necessary to confirm, at a functional level, the hypothesis that regional TCRs recognize regional mutations. Ubiquitous expanded tumor TCRs were found in blood more often at tumor resection than at routine follow-up.

V is clipped by 0 bases and J by 8 bases, and the sequence between their germline boundaries is 14 bases long. CDR1 SGHRS and CDR2 YFSETQ were looked up in the germline V gene. Counted from cysteine to phenylalanine, this CDR3 has 15 amino acids. Only CDR3 DNA remains: 45 bases, in frame from the first base. This clonotype originated in a male donor with early-stage non-small cell lung cancer. The sample consisted of PBMCs, taken at surgery. The V and J segments used are TRBV5-1 and TRBJ1-4; 6 matching bases give a weak D call of TRBD1. The DNA sequence follows: TGCGCCAGCAGCTTGGGATGGGGGACACCGGAAAAACTGTTTTTT. Its protein is CASSLGWGTPEKLFF.